One sample yielded the 26 T cell receptor beta chains listed below, sequenced in a study of technical replicates of blood from four donors. Assay: immunoSEQ multiplex PCR; the TCRdb copy retains only in-frame clones and omits some. The sample shows some 74,000 clones, approximately 91% of them seen only once. Sequencing input: T cells isolated from PBMCs. The receptors derive from a human donor in good health.

The rearrangement joins TRBV9 to TRBJ2-1, with 9 bases lining up with TRBD2. CDR1 is SGDLS and CDR2 is YYNGEE in the germline V gene. This CDR3 has 15 residues. Trimming took 6 bases from V and 8 from J; bases not matched to a gene: 12. The CDR3 spells CASKQREEVSHEQFF. Here the CDR3 DNA reads TGTGCCAGCAAACAGCGGGAGGAGGTTAGCCATGAGCAGTTCTTC.

The chain has TRBV27 and TRBJ1-2; D might be TRBD1 (6 bases). The CDR3 totals 12 residues. The germline gives CDR1 MNHEY, CDR2 SMNVEV (reference sequence). V was cut by 7 bases and J by 8 bases, with 14 bases left in between. The CDR3, as DNA: TGTGCCAGCAAAGAGGGGGGGCAAGGCTACACCTTC. It specifies CASKEGGQGYTF.

The chain links TRBV18 to TRBJ1-1; D remains unclear. The CDR3 covers 14 residues. The V gene lost 7 bases and the J gene lost 1 base, with 13 bases spanning the gap. Looked up from germline, CDR1 is KGHSH and CDR2 is LQKENI. CDR3 DNA: TGTGCCAGCTTTCCTGGGGAGGGGAACACTGAAGCTTTCTTT. Protein: CASFPGEGNTEAFF.

The V and J genes are TRBV7-3 and TRBJ2-6; D is uncertain. Trimming took off 5 bases at V and 2 bases at J, with 10 bases between the two ends. Looked up from germline, CDR1 is SGHTA and CDR2 is FQGTGA. This CDR3 is built from 15 residues. CDR3 region: CASSKNIAGANVLTF. CDR3 DNA sequence: TGTGCCAGCAGCAAAAACATTGCTGGGGCCAACGTCCTGACTTTC.

This rearrangement joins TRBV28 to TRBJ2-1; D is perhaps TRBD2 (6 bases). V lost 7 bases to trimming and J lost 9 bases, with 22 bases between them. The CDR3 sequence is 15 residues long. CDR1 and CDR2 from the germline V gene are MDHEN and SYDVKM. CDR3 in amino acids: CASTLAPGEVSEQFF. The CDR3 bases are TGTGCCAGCACCCTAGCACCGGGGGAGGTTAGTGAGCAGTTCTTC.

This chain connects TRBV5-4 to TRBJ1-2, with 7 bases that match TRBD1. This CDR3 comprises 13 residues. Trimming took 3 bases from V and 6 from J; bases not matched to a gene: 5. Germline assignment: CDR1 SGHNT and CDR2 YYREEE (reference sequence). CDR3 sequence (DNA): TGTGCCAGCAGCTATGACAGGGCAAATGGCTACACCTTC. Translation gives CASSYDRANGYTF.

V and J are TRBV5-4 and TRBJ1-2, with D perhaps matching TRBD1 (5 bases). The CDR3 has 16 residues. Trimming shortened V by 4 bases and J by 0 bases, and 16 bases separated the two germline ends. Germline CDR1 reads SGHNT; CDR2 reads YYREEE (reference sequence). The DNA for the CDR3 is TGTGCCAGCAGCCTTCCATCCAGGGAACCTAACTATGGCTACACCTTC. Protein: CASSLPSREPNYGYTF.

V is TRBV19 and J is TRBJ1-5; 8 positions agree with TRBD1. V was pared by 7 bases and J by 3 bases, with 17 bases of the junction left unmatched. Per germline, CDR1 LNHDA and CDR2 SQIVND (reference sequence). The CDR3 consists of 18 residues. The CDR3 sequence: CASTPLRYGTGFNQPQHF. CDR3 nucleotides: TGTGCCAGTACCCCCCTTAGATACGGGACAGGCTTCAATCAGCCCCAGCATTTT.

The chain links TRBV19 to TRBJ1-1; the D gene is possibly TRBD1 (5 bases). The CDR3 runs 14 residues. V was cut by 7 bases and J by 2 bases, with 14 bases left in between. Germline loops: CDR1 LNHDA, CDR2 SQIVND (reference sequence). The CDR3 nucleotides are TGTGCCAGTATAGAAGACAGTCTAAACACTGAAGCTTTCTTT. It encodes CASIEDSLNTEAFF.

This chain joins TRBV5-1 and TRBJ2-6, with a tentative D call TRBD2 (6 bases). CDR3 length: 15 residues. V gave up 5 bases and J gave up 4 bases, with 13 bases separating them. CDR1 and CDR2 from the germline V gene are SGHRS and YFSETQ. CDR3 sequence: CASRTGLLGANVLTF. CDR3 coding DNA: TGCGCCAGCAGGACGGGACTTTTGGGGGCCAACGTCCTGACTTTC.

V and J are TRBV29-1 and TRBJ2-2; TRBD2 matches 8 bases. V shed 5 bases, J shed 7 bases, and the junction held 6 bases outside the gene matches. The germline V gene has CDR1 SQVTM and CDR2 ANQGSEA. The CDR3 is 13 residues long. Here the CDR3 reads CSVRLAGDGELFF. In nucleotides, the CDR3 is TGCAGCGTTAGGCTAGCGGGTGACGGGGAGCTGTTTTTT.

The chain employs TRBV18 and TRBJ2-2; possible D gene TRBD2, 6 bases. The CDR3 runs 14 residues. Trimming removed 8 bases at V and 4 bases at J, with 14 bases between. CDR1 KGHSH and CDR2 LQKENI come from the germline V gene. For the CDR3, the DNA is TGTGCCAGCCCGGGACTCCGATCCACCGGGGAGCTGTTTTTT. It yields the protein CASPGLRSTGELFF.

CDR3 in amino acids: CASNSLGGSTEAFF. As DNA, the CDR3 is TGCGCCAGCAACTCCCTTGGGGGCTCGACTGAAGCTTTCTTT. The rearrangement links TRBV5-1 to TRBJ1-1, with a weak D call TRBD1 (6 bases). V shed 6 bases and J shed 5 bases, with 17 bases lying between them. Germline CDR1 reads SGHRS; CDR2 reads YFSETQ. The CDR3 has 14 amino acids.

The chain employs TRBV19 and TRBJ2-7; possible D gene TRBD1, 6 bases. With 6 bases removed from V and 5 bases from J, the gap between germline ends came to 14 bases. Germline V gives CDR1 LNHDA, CDR2 SQIVND (reference sequence). CDR3 length: 13 residues. CDR3 residues: CASSRQGLDEQYF. CDR3 DNA sequence: TGTGCCAGTAGCAGGCAGGGGCTGGACGAGCAGTACTTC.

This chain joins TRBV5-4 and TRBJ1-2, with TRBD1 matching 7 bases. CDR1 is SGHNT, CDR2 YYREEE, per germline (reference sequence). The V and J ends lost 2 bases and 8 bases, in that order; junction bases with no gene match: 9. There are 14 residues in the CDR3. The CDR3 DNA is TGTGCCAGCAGCTTTCAGGGGGGTTCGGGAGGCTACACCTTC. Translating it yields CASSFQGGSGGYTF.

The rearrangement joins TRBV29-1 to TRBJ1-3; 8 bases are a match to TRBD1. The CDR3 has 14 amino acids. Germline trimming cut 7 bases from V and 2 bases from J; bases unmatched to any gene: 7. Germline CDR1 is SQVTM and CDR2 is ANQGSEA. CDR3 sequence reads: CSAVQGVPGNTIYF. CDR3 nucleotides: TGCAGCGCCGTACAGGGGGTGCCTGGAAACACCATATATTTT.

The chain joins TRBV27 to TRBJ1-2, with TRBD1 matching 8 bases. Trimming at V came to 3 bases and at J to 8 bases, leaving 5 bases not matched to a gene. Germline CDR1 MNHEY, CDR2 SMNVEV (reference sequence). CDR3 length: 13 residues. The CDR3 DNA follows: TGTGCCAGCAGTTTGACAGGGGCCCGAGGCTACACCTTC. Protein: CASSLTGARGYTF.

The chain is built from TRBV18 and TRBJ2-1, with D unresolved. The germline gives CDR1 KGHSH, CDR2 LQKENI. V was trimmed by 3 bases and J by 2 bases, leaving 11 bases between them. The CDR3 has 15 amino acids. CDR3 amino acids: CASSPIWQTYNEQFF. The CDR3 coding sequence is TGTGCCAGCTCACCTATCTGGCAGACCTACAATGAGCAGTTCTTC.

The J gene is TRBJ2-7, the V gene TRBV5-1, with TRBD1 matching 8 bases. Trimming took 2 bases from V and 4 from J; bases not matched to a gene: 5. The germline gives CDR1 SGHRS, CDR2 YFSETQ. The CDR3 totals 14 residues. The CDR3 region has the DNA TGCGCCAGCAGCTTCGACAGGGGACCGTACGAGCAGTACTTC. Its translation: CASSFDRGPYEQYF.

This chain uses TRBV7-6 with TRBJ1-3; D gene uncertain. The CDR3 contains 15 residues. From germline, CDR1 is SGHVS and CDR2 FNYEAQ. Trimming shortened V by 1 base and J by 2 bases, and 9 bases separated the two germline ends. CDR3 region: CASSLDPGTGNTIYF. CDR3 coding DNA: TGTGCCAGCAGCTTAGACCCCGGGACTGGAAACACCATATATTTT.

The chain employs TRBV11-2 and TRBJ2-1; TRBD2 agrees at 7 bases. This CDR3 region has 13 residues. Germline assignment: CDR1 SGHAT and CDR2 FQNNGV. The junction had 4 bases not matched to a gene; V was cut back by 2 bases and J by 9 bases. DNA for the CDR3: TGTGCCAGCAGCTTAACGGGAGGTTCTGAGCAGTTCTTC. It encodes CASSLTGGSEQFF.

This chain links TRBV5-6 with TRBJ1-4; D is uncertain. The CDR3 contains 13 residues. Germline CDR1 SGHDT, CDR2 YYEEEE. V lost 1 base and J 8 bases, leaving 9 bases between the germline ends. The CDR3 region is CASSLFTAEKLFF. Here the CDR3 DNA reads TGTGCCAGCAGCTTGTTCACAGCCGAAAAACTGTTTTTT.

The chain carries TRBV21-1 and TRBJ2-7; the table assigns TRBD2, which was not confirmed against the DNA. TRBV21-1 is designated a pseudogene. The CDR3 length is 13 residues. This CDR3 is CASSKGRTYEQYF. DNA for the CDR3: TGTGCCAGCAGCAAGGGGAGGACCTACGAGCAGTACTTC.

The chain uses TRBV11-2 and TRBJ1-2; 7 bases match TRBD1. In germline, CDR1 is SGHAT, CDR2 FQNNGV. V was clipped by 3 bases and J by 5 bases; unmatched bases: 6. The CDR3 is 14 amino acids. CDR3 sequence reads: CASSLTGRAYGYTF. In DNA form, the CDR3 reads TGTGCCAGCAGCTTGACAGGGAGAGCGTATGGCTACACCTTC.

The chain links TRBV6-5 to TRBJ1-2; D is unclear. The length of the CDR3 is 11 residues. The ends were cut back, 10 bases at V and 3 bases at J, with 9 bases in the middle. Germline CDR1 is MNHEY and CDR2 is SVGAGI. The CDR3 nucleotides read TGTGCCACCATGAGGGACTATGGCTACACCTTC. Protein: CATMRDYGYTF.

The rearrangement links TRBV10-3 to TRBJ2-1; the match to TRBD2 covers 8 bases. Losses at the gene ends were 6 bases for V and 7 bases for J; bases not matched to a gene: 5. This CDR3 is 13 amino acids long. The germline CDR1 and CDR2 sequences are ENHRY and SYGVKD. The CDR3 here is CAIRAGDGNEQFF. The CDR3 DNA sequence: TGTGCCATCAGAGCGGGAGACGGGAATGAGCAGTTCTTC.